This record covers a single T cell receptor beta chain. In germline, CDR1 is SEHNR, CDR2 FQNEAQ (reference sequence). The CDR3 runs 13 residues. Trimming removed 4 bases at V and 2 bases at J, with 7 bases between. The data were obtained in a study of CD4+ T cells in melanoma. The protocol was immunoSEQ multiplex PCR, while the TCRdb copy is restricted to in-frame clones and leaves out a portion. The profile shows approximately 7,000 clones, about 70% of them singletons. This rearrangement joins TRBV7-9 to TRBJ2-3; D uncertain. The sequence was collected from a human donor with melanoma. The specimen was cells from a culture (not recorded whether cultured in vitro). The CDR3 loop is CASSSQLTDTQYF. CDR3 DNA sequence: TGTGCCAGCAGCTCTCAACTCACAGATACGCAGTATTTT.